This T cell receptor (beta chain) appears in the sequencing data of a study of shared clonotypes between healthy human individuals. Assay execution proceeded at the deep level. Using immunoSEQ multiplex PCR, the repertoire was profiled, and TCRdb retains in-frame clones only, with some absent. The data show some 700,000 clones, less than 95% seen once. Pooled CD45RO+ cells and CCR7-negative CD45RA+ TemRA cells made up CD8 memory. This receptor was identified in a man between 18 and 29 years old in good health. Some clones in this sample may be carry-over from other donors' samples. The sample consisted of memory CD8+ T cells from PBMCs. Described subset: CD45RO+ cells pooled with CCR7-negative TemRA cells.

The CDR3 nucleotides are TGCAGCGTGTGTCCTGGGAGGGGAAACTACGAGCAGTACTTC. Its translation is CSVCPGRGNYEQYF. The chain recombines TRBV29-1 with TRBJ2-7, with TRBD2 matching over 7 bases. V dropped 6 bases and J dropped 3; count of bases not matched to a gene: 11. Germline CDR1 is SQVTM and CDR2 is ANQGSEA. The CDR3 is made up of 14 amino acids.